These 29 T cell receptor beta chains originate from one sample sequenced in a study of OX40 agonist ivuxolimab in advanced cancers. Sequencing used immunoSEQ multiplex PCR; TCRdb keeps in-frame clones, though not all of them. The sample yields tens of thousands of clones, more than 60% seen once. The source material was CD4+ or CD8+ T cells sorted from blood, sampled in a trial of the OX40 agonist ivuxolimab. The receptors come from an adult with an advanced solid tumor such as melanoma, head and neck, liver or kidney cancer.

The V gene is TRBV6-1, the J gene TRBJ1-1; D is uncertain. The germline V gene encodes CDR1 MNHNS and CDR2 SASEGT. This CDR3 region has 14 residues. Deletions cut 4 bases from V and 4 bases from J, with 13 bases between. CDR3 bases: TGTGCCAGCAGTGTTGAGGAATGGGGCACTGAAGCTTTCTTT. Amino acids: CASSVEEWGTEAFF.

Regarding this clone: The limits of the CDR3 on the DNA are not certain, so only TCRdb's listed CDR3 is given. V and J are TRBV30 and TRBJ2-5; no check of the table's D call, TRBD2, against the DNA was made. The CDR3 region is 13 residues in length, termini included. CDR1 is GTSNPN and CDR2 is SVGIG in the germline V gene (reference sequence). CDR3 sequence: CAWAIGIGETQHF.

This clone was counted a few times. The chain couples TRBV6-5 to TRBJ1-5, with 8 bases identical to TRBD1. This CDR3 comprises 13 residues. J gave up 6 bases and V 6 bases, and 4 bases lay outside the gene matches. Germline V gives CDR1 MNHEY, CDR2 SVGAGI. The CDR3 coding sequence is TGTGCCAGCAGGTCGACAGGGGCTCAGCCCCAGCATTTT. Translating it yields CASRSTGAQPQHF.

The CDR3 sequence is CAISDLTGVGTIYF. The DNA for the CDR3 is TGTGCCATCAGTGACCTGACAGGGGTAGGCACCATATATTTT. J is TRBJ1-3 and V is TRBV10-3, with 8 bases identical to TRBD1. Germline loops: CDR1 ENHRY, CDR2 SYGVKD. Trimming at V came to 3 bases and at J to 9 bases, leaving 7 bases not matched to a gene. This CDR3 comprises 14 residues.

V and J are TRBV2 and TRBJ2-7, with D uncertain. CDR1 SNHLY and CDR2 FYNNEI come from the germline V gene. The CDR3 is 16 amino acids. Trimming pared 4 bases from V and 0 bases from J, leaving 16 bases between. For the CDR3, the DNA is TGTGCCAGCAGTGTTCGCAATTTGGAGAGCTCCTACGAGCAGTACTTC. Translating it yields CASSVRNLESSYEQYF.

This clone has a single count. One end of the junction varies from germline; a read error may be responsible. Other nucleotide sequences from this sample produce the same CDR3. This CDR3 is CASSLKVGDTGELFF. CDR3 in DNA: TGTGCTAGCAGCTTGAAGGTTGGCGACACCGGGGAGCTGTTTTTT. The rearrangement joins TRBV5-4 to TRBJ2-2, with D uncertain. CDR1 SGHNT and CDR2 YYREEE come from the germline V gene (reference sequence). CDR3 size: 15 residues.

The rearrangement uses TRBV7-3 and TRBJ2-3; no definite D call. Between the trimmed V and J ends, which lost 5 bases and 0 bases, there was a span of 9 bases. Per germline, CDR1 SGHTA and CDR2 FQGTGA. This CDR3 comprises 14 residues. The CDR3 loop is CASSVIPSTDTQYF. The CDR3 nucleotides are TGTGCCAGCAGCGTGATCCCTAGCACAGATACGCAGTATTTT.

The rearrangement links TRBV27 to TRBJ2-1; 10 bases agree with TRBD2. CDR1 is MNHEY, CDR2 SMNVEV, per germline (reference sequence). V lost 7 bases, J lost 8 bases, and 14 bases stayed unmatched. The CDR3 is made up of 16 amino acids. The CDR3 protein is CASTDNGLADIYEQFF. The CDR3 coding sequence is TGTGCCAGCACCGACAATGGACTAGCGGATATATATGAGCAGTTCTTC.

The rearrangement links TRBV6-5 to TRBJ2-1; D is possibly TRBD1 (5 bases). The length of the CDR3 is 12 residues. Between the trimmed V and J ends, which lost 6 bases and 7 bases, there was a span of 10 bases. The V gene's germline CDR1 is MNHEY and CDR2 SVGAGI. The CDR3 loop is CASSQTVNEQFF. CDR3 sequence (DNA): TGTGCCAGCAGCCAGACAGTAAATGAGCAGTTCTTC.

The CDR3 region has the DNA TGTGCCAGCAGTTTTCTAGCGGGAGGGCCGGGGGAGACCCAGTACTTC. Translating it yields CASSFLAGGPGETQYF. The chain has TRBV27 and TRBJ2-5; 12 bases are shared with TRBD2. This CDR3 has 16 residues. CDR1 and CDR2 (germline): MNHEY, SMNVEV (reference sequence). V dropped 3 bases and J dropped 5; count of bases not matched to a gene: 7.

The rearrangement joins TRBV5-4 to TRBJ1-2; D is ambiguous. The germline gives CDR1 SGHNT, CDR2 YYREEE (reference sequence). Trimming pared 0 bases from V and 2 bases from J, leaving 8 bases between. This CDR3 comprises 14 residues. CDR3 in DNA: TGTGCCAGCAGCTTGGTAAGCAGCAACTATGGCTACACCTTC. It encodes CASSLVSSNYGYTF.

This rearrangement joins TRBV5-8 to TRBJ1-6; a possible D gene is TRBD1 (6 bases). Trimming stripped 4 bases from V and 0 bases from J, with 11 bases between. CDR1 and CDR2 (germline): SGHTS, YDEGEE. This CDR3 comprises 16 residues. CDR3 DNA: TGTGCCAGCAGCCGAGGGGGAAGCTCCTATAATTCACCCCTCCACTTT. It encodes CASSRGGSSYNSPLHF.

V is TRBV2 and J is TRBJ2-7, with D unresolved. Between the trimmed V and J ends, which lost 6 bases and 0 bases, there was a span of 9 bases. The CDR3 spans 13 residues. Per germline, CDR1 SNHLY and CDR2 FYNNEI. This CDR3 reads CASRESPSYEQYF. The CDR3 nucleotides read TGTGCCAGCAGGGAGTCACCCTCCTACGAGCAGTACTTC.

The genes are TRBV7-3 and TRBJ1-4; D is possibly TRBD1 (6 bases). The CDR3 totals 14 residues. CDR1 SGHTA and CDR2 FQGTGA come from the germline V gene. Between the trimmed V and J ends, which lost 2 bases and 8 bases, there was a span of 12 bases. This CDR3 reads CASSLQSQGEKLFF. The DNA of the CDR3 is TGTGCCAGCAGCTTACAATCTCAGGGGGAAAAACTGTTTTTT.

The chain carries TRBV30 and TRBJ1-2; 10 bases align to TRBD1. Germline CDR1 reads GTSNPN; CDR2 reads SVGIG (reference sequence). The length of the CDR3 is 13 residues. Germline trimming cut 8 bases from V and 2 bases from J; bases unmatched to any gene: 5. The CDR3 region is CARDRGENYGYTF. Written as DNA, the CDR3 is TGTGCCAGGGACAGGGGAGAGAACTATGGCTACACCTTC.

This clone was counted only a few times. The chain is built from TRBV5-5 and TRBJ2-7; TRBD2 matches 7 bases. This CDR3 contains 15 residues. Germline trimming cut 6 bases from V and 3 bases from J; bases unmatched to any gene: 12. CDR1 and CDR2 (germline): SGHKS, YYEKEE (reference sequence). The CDR3 region has the DNA TGTGCCAGCACCCCTGGGCCGGGGGAGGGCTACGAGCAGTACTTC. Translated: CASTPGPGEGYEQYF.

This clone was counted once. This chain uses TRBV14 with TRBJ2-7; D is undetermined. The V end was cut by 4 bases, the J end by 0 bases, with 10 bases between. CDR3 length equals 14 residues. Germline V gene lookup returns CDR1 SGHDN and CDR2 FVKESK. CDR3: CASSPILSSYEQYF. For the CDR3, the DNA is TGTGCCAGCAGCCCAATTCTGAGCTCCTACGAGCAGTACTTC. Supplemented by reference TRBV14 and TRBJ2-7, the full variable domain reads EAGVTQFPSHSVIEKGQTVTLRCDPISGHDNLYWYRRVMGKEIKFLLHFVKESKQDESGMPNNRFLAERTGGTYSTLKVQPAELEDSGVYFCASSPILSSYEQYFGPGTRLTVT.

The chain has TRBV5-5 and TRBJ2-1, with D perhaps TRBD2 (5 bases). The CDR3 contains 15 residues. The germline V gene encodes CDR1 SGHKS and CDR2 YYEKEE (reference sequence). The V gene lost 1 base and the J gene lost 4 bases, with 12 bases spanning the gap. CDR3 loop: CASSLRADSYNEQFF. CDR3 sequence (DNA): TGTGCCAGCAGCTTGCGAGCGGACTCATACAATGAGCAGTTCTTC.

The chain links TRBV2 to TRBJ1-6; perhaps TRBD1 as D (5 bases). Germline assignment: CDR1 SNHLY and CDR2 FYNNEI. Trimming removed 9 bases from V and 6 bases from J, with 18 bases in between. The CDR3 covers 15 residues. CDR3 DNA: TGTGCCAGGGGGGGGGTTGGAATGAGTAATTCACCCCTCCACTTT. Its protein product is CARGGVGMSNSPLHF.

This chain uses TRBV29-1 with TRBJ2-5; TRBD1 is a possible D gene (5 bases). The CDR3 has 14 residues. Trimming removed 3 bases at V and 1 base at J, with 12 bases between. CDR1 and CDR2 from the germline V gene are SQVTM and ANQGSEA. This chain's CDR3 is CSVDGEGAQETQYF. CDR3 in DNA: TGCAGCGTTGACGGTGAAGGGGCCCAAGAGACCCAGTACTTC. Using reference TRBV29-1 and TRBJ2-5 for the parts outside the CDR3, the full variable domain is SAVISQKPSRDICQRGTSLTIQCQVDSQVTMMFWYRQQPGQSLTLIATANQGSEATYESGFVIDKFPISRPNLTFSTLTVSNMSPEDSSIYLCSVDGEGAQETQYFGPGTRLLVL.

V gene TRBV7-9 combines with J gene TRBJ1-1; a weak D match, TRBD1 (5 bases). Germline CDR1 SEHNR, CDR2 FQNEAQ (reference sequence). The CDR3 has 12 amino acids. Trimming removed 8 bases from V and 1 base from J, with 8 bases in between. The CDR3 nucleotides are TGTGCCAGCTGCAGGGCGAACACTGAAGCTTTCTTT. It translates to CASCRANTEAFF.

The rearrangement links TRBV5-1 to TRBJ2-1, with D possibly TRBD2 on 6 matching bases. Germline V lookup: CDR1 SGHRS, CDR2 YFSETQ. Trimming stripped 5 bases from V and 0 bases from J, with 18 bases between. The CDR3 loop spans 17 amino acids. The DNA of the CDR3 is TGCGCCAGCAGAAAAAACAGCGGGTCTAGCTCCTACAATGAGCAGTTCTTC. It translates to CASRKNSGSSSYNEQFF.

The chain recombines TRBV29-1 with TRBJ2-3, with TRBD2 as a possible D gene (6 bases). Germline V gene sequence: CDR1 SQVTM, CDR2 ANQGSEA. The germline V and J ends were trimmed by 7 bases and 5 bases, with 13 bases remaining between them. The CDR3 has 12 residues. The CDR3 loop is CSDGGGRDTQYF. The CDR3 coding sequence is TGCAGCGACGGTGGGGGGAGAGATACGCAGTATTTT.

The J gene is TRBJ1-1, the V gene TRBV18; 10 nucleotides line up with TRBD1. The V gene's germline CDR1 is KGHSH and CDR2 LQKENI. This CDR3 is 14 amino acids long. Unmatched junction bases numbered 7, after V lost 3 bases and J lost 9 bases. CDR3 amino acids: CASSPTGTGVQAFF. The CDR3 DNA reads TGTGCCAGCTCACCCACCGGGACAGGGGTTCAAGCTTTCTTT.

This clone was counted a single time. The chain carries TRBV30 and TRBJ2-3, with 8 positions matching TRBD1. Per the germline V gene, CDR1 is GTSNPN and CDR2 is SVGIG (reference sequence). This CDR3 is built from 14 residues. V trimming: 5 bases; J trimming: 0 bases; junction bases outside the gene matches: 4. CDR3 coding DNA: TGTGCCTGGGACAGGGGTATTAGCACAGATACGCAGTATTTT. Translated, it gives CAWDRGISTDTQYF.

In this sample, this clone turned up a few times. This CDR3 reads CASSLFPSLNTIYF. Here the CDR3 DNA reads TGTGCCAGCAGCTTATTCCCTTCCCTGAACACCATATATTTT. This chain links TRBV7-2 with TRBJ1-3; unclear D gene. The ends were cut back, 2 bases at V and 7 bases at J, with 12 bases in the middle. Per germline, CDR1 SGHTA and CDR2 FQGNSA. The CDR3 extends over 14 amino acids.

The J gene is TRBJ2-7, the V gene TRBV15; 10 bases map to TRBD2. Germline V lookup: CDR1 LNHNV, CDR2 YYDKDF (reference sequence). The J segment lost 3 bases and the V segment lost 1 base, leaving 3 bases of the junction unmatched. This CDR3 has 15 residues. The CDR3 reads CATSRVAGGIYEQYF. Written as DNA, the CDR3 is TGTGCCACCAGCAGAGTAGCGGGGGGTATCTACGAGCAGTACTTC.

The rearrangement joins TRBV6-6 to TRBJ2-1; 7 nucleotides agree with TRBD1. The length of the CDR3 is 14 residues. V trimming: 7 bases; J trimming: 3 bases; junction bases outside the gene matches: 6. CDR1 MNHNY and CDR2 SVGAGI come from the germline V gene (reference sequence). CDR3 DNA sequence: TGTGCCAGCATCCGCAGGGGGAACTACAATGAGCAGTTCTTC. Protein product: CASIRRGNYNEQFF.

V gene TRBV5-6 combines with J gene TRBJ1-1; D is undetermined. The germline V gene encodes CDR1 SGHDT and CDR2 YYEEEE. Trimming cost V 0 bases and J 1 base, with 10 bases left between them. This CDR3 has 15 amino acids. The CDR3 DNA reads as TGTGCCAGCAGCTTGGCTGGGATAACGAACACTGAAGCTTTCTTT. It translates to CASSLAGITNTEAFF.